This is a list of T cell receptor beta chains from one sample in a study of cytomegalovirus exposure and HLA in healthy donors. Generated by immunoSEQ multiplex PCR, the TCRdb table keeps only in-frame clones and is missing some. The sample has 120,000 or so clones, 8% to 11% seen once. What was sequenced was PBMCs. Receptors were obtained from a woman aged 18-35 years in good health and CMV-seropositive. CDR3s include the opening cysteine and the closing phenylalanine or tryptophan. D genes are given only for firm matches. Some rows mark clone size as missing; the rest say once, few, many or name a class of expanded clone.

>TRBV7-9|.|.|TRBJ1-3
TGTGCCAGCAGCCGATTGGGGGGAGCTGGAAACACCATATATTTT
CASSRLGGAGNTIYF
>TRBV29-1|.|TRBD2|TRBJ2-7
TGCAGCGTTGGGGGACTAGCGGGAACGATCTACGAGCAGTACTTC
CSVGGLAGTIYEQYF
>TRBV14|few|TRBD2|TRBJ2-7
TGTGCCAGCAGCCTAGCGGGGGACTTGAAGTGGTACTTC
CASSLAGDLKWYF
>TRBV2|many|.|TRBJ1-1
TGTGCCAGCAGGCAACTGTCGGGGAACACTGAAGCTTTCTTT
CASRQLSGNTEAFF
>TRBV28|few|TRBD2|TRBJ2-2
TGTGCCAGCAGCGCCCAAATAGCGGGATTAACCGGGGAGCTGTTTTTT
CASSAQIAGLTGELFF
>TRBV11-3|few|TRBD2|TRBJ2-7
TGTGCCAGCAGCCCGAGGGCTCAGCGGGAGGGCCACGAGCAGTACTTC
CASSPRAQREGHEQYF
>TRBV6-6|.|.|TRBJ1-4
TGTGCCAGCAGGGAAACAAGGGGTAATGAAAAACTGTTTTTT
CASRETRGNEKLFF
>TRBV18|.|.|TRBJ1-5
TGTGCCAGCTCTCCCGAGGGTTACGATCAGCCCCAGCATTTT
CASSPEGYDQPQHF
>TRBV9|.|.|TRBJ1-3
TGTGCCAGCAGCGTAGGCGGGGAGGGAAACACCATATATTTT
CASSVGGEGNTIYF
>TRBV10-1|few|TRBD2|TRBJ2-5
TGCGCCAGCAGGAAGACAAATAGCGGGAGGGCCTCGGAGACCCAGTACTTC
CASRKTNSGRASETQYF
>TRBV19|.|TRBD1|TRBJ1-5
TGTGCCAGTAGTATAAATGTCTGGACAGGGGAAGCTCAGCCCCAGCATTTT
CASSINVWTGEAQPQHF
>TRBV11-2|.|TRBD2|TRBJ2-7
TGTGCCAGCAGCTCCCCCCCGACTAGCGGAAGCTACGAGCAGTACTTC
CASSSPPTSGSYEQYF
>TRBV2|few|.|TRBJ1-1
TGTGCCAGCAGTGAATTCGGGGGGACTGAAGCTTTCTTT
CASSEFGGTEAFF
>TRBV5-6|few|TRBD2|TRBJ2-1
TGTGCCAGCAGCACCGGACTAGCGGCCCCCTACAATGAGCAGTTCTTC
CASSTGLAAPYNEQFF
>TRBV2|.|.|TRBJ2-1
TGTGCCAGCAAACGGGAAATCGTGAATGAGCAGTTCTTC
CASKREIVNEQFF
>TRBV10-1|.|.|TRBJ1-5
TGCGCCGGTCTAACAAGGACATGCAATCAGCCCCAGCATTTT
CAGLTRTCNQPQHF
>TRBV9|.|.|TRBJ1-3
TGTGCCAGCAGCGTAGATCCTCCTACTTCTGGAAACACCATATATTTT
CASSVDPPTSGNTIYF